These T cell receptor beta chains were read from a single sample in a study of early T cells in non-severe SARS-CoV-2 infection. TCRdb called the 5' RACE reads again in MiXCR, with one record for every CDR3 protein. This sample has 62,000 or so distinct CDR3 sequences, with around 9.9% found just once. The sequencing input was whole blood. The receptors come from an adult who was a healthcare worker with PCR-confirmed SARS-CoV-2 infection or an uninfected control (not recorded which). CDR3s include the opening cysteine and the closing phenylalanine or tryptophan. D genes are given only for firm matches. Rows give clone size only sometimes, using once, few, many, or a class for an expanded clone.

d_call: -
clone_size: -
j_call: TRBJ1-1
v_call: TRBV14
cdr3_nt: TGTGCCAGCAGCCAAGATTGGCCAGGGAACACTGAAGCTTTCTTT
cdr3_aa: CASSQDWPGNTEAFF

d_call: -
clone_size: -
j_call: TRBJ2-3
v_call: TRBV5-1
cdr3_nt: TGCGCCAGCACTCGCGTAGGGGAAACGGAAGATACGCAGTATTTT
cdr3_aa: CASTRVGETEDTQYF

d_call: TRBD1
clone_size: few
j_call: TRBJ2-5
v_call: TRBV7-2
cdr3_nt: TGTGCCAGCAGCGGCTGGGACAGTTTAGGAGAGACCCAGTACTTC
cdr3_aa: CASSGWDSLGETQYF

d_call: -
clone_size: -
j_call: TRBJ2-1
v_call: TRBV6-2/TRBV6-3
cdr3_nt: TGTGCCAGCAGACGGCAAGACTCCCCCTCGGATGAGCAGTTCTTC
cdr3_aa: CASRRQDSPSDEQFF

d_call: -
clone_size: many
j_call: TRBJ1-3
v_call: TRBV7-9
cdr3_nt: TGTGCCAGCAGCTTAGGCAACTCTGGAAACACCATATATTTT
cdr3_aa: CASSLGNSGNTIYF

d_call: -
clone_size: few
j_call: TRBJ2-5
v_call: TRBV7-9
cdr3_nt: TGTGCCAGCTCCCCCCTGGGGCTCGGAGAGACCCAGTACTTC
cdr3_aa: CASSPLGLGETQYF

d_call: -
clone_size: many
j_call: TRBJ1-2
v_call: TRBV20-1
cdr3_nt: TGCAGTGCTAGAGATCGGAGGGGGTTCAACTATGGCTACACCTTC
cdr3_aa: CSARDRRGFNYGYTF

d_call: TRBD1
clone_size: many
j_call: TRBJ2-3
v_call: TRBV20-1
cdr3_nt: TGCAGTGCTAGTGGCAGGGGGCCCTCTTTT
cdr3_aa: CSASGRGPSF

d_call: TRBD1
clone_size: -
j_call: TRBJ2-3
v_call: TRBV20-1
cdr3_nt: TGCAGTGCTAGATTCATGAGGACAGGGGCGATCACAGATACGCAGTATTTT
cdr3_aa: CSARFMRTGAITDTQYF

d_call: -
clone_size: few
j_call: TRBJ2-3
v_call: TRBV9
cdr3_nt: TGTGCCAGCAGCTCCCGACCGGGTCAAGGCTTGGCAGATACGCAGTATTTT
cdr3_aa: CASSSRPGQGLADTQYF

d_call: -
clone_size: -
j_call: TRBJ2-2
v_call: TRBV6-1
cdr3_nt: TGTGCCAGCAGTCTGGACAACACCGGGGAGCTGTTTTTT
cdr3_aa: CASSLDNTGELFF

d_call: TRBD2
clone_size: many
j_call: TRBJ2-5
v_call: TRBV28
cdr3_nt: TGTGCCAGCAGGACCCTAGCGGGGGGGTCAGAGACCCAGTACTTC
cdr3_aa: CASRTLAGGSETQYF

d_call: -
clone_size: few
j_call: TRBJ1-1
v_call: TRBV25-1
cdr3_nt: TGTGCCAGCAGGGGGACTGGTTTTATGAACACTGAAGCTTTCTTT
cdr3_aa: CASRGTGFMNTEAFF

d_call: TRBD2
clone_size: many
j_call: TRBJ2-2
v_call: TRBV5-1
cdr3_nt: TGCGCCAGCAGCTCGGGACTAGCGGGGGGCTCCACCGGGGAGCTGTTTTTT
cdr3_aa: CASSSGLAGGSTGELFF

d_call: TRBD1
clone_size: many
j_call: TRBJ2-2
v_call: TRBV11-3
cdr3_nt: TGTGCCAGCAGCCTCGGGACAGGGGGGACGGGGGAGCTGTTTTTT
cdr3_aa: CASSLGTGGTGELFF

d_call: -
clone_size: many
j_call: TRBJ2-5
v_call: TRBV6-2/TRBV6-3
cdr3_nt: TGTGCCAGCAGGAAGATGTCTGTCCCGACTGAGACCCAGTACTTC
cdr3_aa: CASRKMSVPTETQYF

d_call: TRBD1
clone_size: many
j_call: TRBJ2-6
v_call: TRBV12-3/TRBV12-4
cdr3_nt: TGTGCCAGCAGTTTACTAGGGACAGGGGACCCTGGGGCCAACGTCCTGACTTTC
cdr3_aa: CASSLLGTGDPGANVLTF

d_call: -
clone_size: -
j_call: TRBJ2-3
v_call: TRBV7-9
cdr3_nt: TGTGCCAGCAGCTACAGGGAGGTGGATACGCAGTATTTT
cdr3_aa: CASSYREVDTQYF

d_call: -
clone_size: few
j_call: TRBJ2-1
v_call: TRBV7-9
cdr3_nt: TGTGCCAGCAGCTCCCTGAATGAGCAGTTCTTC
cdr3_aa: CASSSLNEQFF

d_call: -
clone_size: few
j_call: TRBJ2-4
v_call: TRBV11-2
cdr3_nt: TGTGCCAGCAGACAAGAAGGGGCGGCCAAAAACATTCAGTACTTC
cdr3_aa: CASRQEGAAKNIQYF

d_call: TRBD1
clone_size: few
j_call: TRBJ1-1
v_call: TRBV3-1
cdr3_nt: TGTGCCAGCAGCCAGAAAGGGACAGGGCACACTGAAGCTTTCTTT
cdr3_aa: CASSQKGTGHTEAFF

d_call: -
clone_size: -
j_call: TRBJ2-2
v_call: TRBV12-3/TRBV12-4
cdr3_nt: TGTGCCAGCAGTTGGGATGAGGTTAGGGGGGCCCAAGCCGGGGAGCTGTTTTTT
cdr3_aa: CASSWDEVRGAQAGELFF